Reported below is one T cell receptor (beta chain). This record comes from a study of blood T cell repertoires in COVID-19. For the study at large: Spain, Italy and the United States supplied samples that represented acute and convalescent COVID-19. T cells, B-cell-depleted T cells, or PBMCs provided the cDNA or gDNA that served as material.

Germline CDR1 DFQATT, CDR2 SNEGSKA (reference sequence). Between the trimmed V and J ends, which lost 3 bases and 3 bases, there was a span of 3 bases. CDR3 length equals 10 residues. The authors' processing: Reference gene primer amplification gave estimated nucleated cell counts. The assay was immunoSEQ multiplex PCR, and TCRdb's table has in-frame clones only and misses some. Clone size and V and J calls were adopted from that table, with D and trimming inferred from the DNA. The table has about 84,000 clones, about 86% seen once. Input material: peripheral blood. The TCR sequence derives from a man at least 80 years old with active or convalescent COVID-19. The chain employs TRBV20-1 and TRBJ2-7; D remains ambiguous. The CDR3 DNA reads TGCAGTGCTAGCCTCTACGAGCAGTACTTC. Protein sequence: CSASLYEQYF.